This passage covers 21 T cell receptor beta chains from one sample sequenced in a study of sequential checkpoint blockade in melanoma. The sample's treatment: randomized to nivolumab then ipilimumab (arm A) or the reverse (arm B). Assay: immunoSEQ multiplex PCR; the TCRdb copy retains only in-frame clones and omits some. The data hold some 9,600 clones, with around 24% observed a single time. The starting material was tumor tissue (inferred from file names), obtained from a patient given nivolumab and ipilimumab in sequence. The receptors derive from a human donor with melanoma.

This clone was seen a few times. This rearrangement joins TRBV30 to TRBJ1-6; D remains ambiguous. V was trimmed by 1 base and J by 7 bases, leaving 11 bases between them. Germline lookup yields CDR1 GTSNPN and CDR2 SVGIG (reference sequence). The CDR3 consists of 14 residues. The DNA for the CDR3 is TGTGCCTGGAGTGACGACTTTAGCAATTCACCCCTCCACTTT. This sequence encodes CAWSDDFSNSPLHF. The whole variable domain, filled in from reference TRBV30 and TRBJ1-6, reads SQTIHQWPATLVQPVGSPLSLECTVEGTSNPNLYWYRQAAGRGLQLLFYSVGIGQISSEVPQNLSASRPQDRQFILSSKKLLLSDSGFYLCAWSDDFSNSPLHFGNGTRLTVT.

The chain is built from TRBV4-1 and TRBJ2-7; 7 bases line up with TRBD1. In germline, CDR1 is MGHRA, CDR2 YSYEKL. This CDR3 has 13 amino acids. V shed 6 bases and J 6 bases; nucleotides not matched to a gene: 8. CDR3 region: CASSSTQGREQYF. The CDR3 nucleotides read TGCGCCAGCAGTTCAACACAGGGGCGCGAGCAGTACTTC.

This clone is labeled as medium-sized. The CDR3, as DNA: TGTGCCAGCAGCTTAGGGACTAGCGGGAGGGCAGATACGCAGTATTTT. Residues: CASSLGTSGRADTQYF. V usage is TRBV11-3 and J usage is TRBJ2-3; 15 nucleotides agree with TRBD2. Germline-derived CDR1 and CDR2 are SGHNT and YENEEA. After removal of 1 base from V and 4 bases from J, the junction contained 0 bases not matched to a gene. This CDR3 region has 16 residues.

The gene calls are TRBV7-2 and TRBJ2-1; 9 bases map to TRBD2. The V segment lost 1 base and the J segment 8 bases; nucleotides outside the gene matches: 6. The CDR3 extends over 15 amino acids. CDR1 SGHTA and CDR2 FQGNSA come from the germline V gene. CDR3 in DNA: TGTGCCAGCAGCTTAGGAGGCGGGAGGGAGGATGAGCAGTTCTTC. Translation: CASSLGGGREDEQFF. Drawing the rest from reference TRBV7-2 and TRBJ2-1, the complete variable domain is GAGVSQSPSNKVTEKGKDVELRCDPISGHTALYWYRQSLGQGLEFLIYFQGNSAPDKSGLPSDRFSAERTGGSVSTLTIQRTQQEDSAVYLCASSLGGGREDEQFFGPGTRLTVL.

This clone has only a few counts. The CDR3 coding sequence is TGTGCCAGCATCTATACAGGGGCCAGAAACTATGGCTACACCTTC. It is translated as CASIYTGARNYGYTF. The gene calls are TRBV6-8 and TRBJ1-2, with TRBD1 matching over 7 bases. Trimming cost V 7 bases and J 2 bases; bases outside gene matches: 10. The CDR3 extends over 15 amino acids. CDR1 is MNHGY and CDR2 is SAAAGT in the germline V gene.

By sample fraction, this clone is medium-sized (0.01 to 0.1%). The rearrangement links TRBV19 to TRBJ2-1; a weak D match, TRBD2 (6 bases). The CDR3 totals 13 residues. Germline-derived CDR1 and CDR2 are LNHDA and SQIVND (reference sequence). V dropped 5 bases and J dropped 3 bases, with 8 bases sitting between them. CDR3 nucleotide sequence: TGTGCCAGTAGTGGGACTTTCTACAATGAGCAGTTCTTC. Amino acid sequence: CASSGTFYNEQFF.

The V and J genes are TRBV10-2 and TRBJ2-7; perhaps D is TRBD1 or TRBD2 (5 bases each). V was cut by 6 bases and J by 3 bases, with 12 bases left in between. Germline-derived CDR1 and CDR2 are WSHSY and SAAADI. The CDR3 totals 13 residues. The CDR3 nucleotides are TGCGCCAGCAGATCCGGGACCAACTACGAGCAGTACTTC. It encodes CASRSGTNYEQYF.

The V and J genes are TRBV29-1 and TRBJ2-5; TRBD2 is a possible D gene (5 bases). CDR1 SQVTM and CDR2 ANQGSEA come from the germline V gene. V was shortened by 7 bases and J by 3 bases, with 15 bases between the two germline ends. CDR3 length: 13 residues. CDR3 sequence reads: CSAHPGNEETQYF. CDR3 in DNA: TGCAGCGCCCACCCCGGGAATGAAGAGACCCAGTACTTC. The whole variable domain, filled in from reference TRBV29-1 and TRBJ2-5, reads SAVISQKPSRDICQRGTSLTIQCQVDSQVTMMFWYRQQPGQSLTLIATANQGSEATYESGFVIDKFPISRPNLTFSTLTVSNMSPEDSSIYLCSAHPGNEETQYFGPGTRLLVL.

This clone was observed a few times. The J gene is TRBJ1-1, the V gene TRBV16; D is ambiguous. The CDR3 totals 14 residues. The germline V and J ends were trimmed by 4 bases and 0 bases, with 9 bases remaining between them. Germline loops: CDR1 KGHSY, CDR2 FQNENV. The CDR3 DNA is TGTGCCAGCAGCCCAATGTTCATGAACACTGAAGCTTTCTTT. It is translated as CASSPMFMNTEAFF.

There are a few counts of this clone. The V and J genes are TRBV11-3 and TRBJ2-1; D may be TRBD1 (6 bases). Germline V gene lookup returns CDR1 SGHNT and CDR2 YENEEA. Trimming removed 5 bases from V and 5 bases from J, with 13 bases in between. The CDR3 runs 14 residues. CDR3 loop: CASSTIGGHNEQFF. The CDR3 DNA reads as TGTGCCAGCAGCACGATAGGGGGACACAATGAGCAGTTCTTC.

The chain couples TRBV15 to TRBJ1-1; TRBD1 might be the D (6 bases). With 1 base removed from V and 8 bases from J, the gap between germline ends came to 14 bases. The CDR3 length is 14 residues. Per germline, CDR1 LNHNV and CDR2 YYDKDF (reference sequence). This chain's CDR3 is CATSRVARGFEAFF. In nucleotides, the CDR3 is TGTGCCACCAGCAGAGTTGCCAGGGGTTTCGAAGCTTTCTTT.

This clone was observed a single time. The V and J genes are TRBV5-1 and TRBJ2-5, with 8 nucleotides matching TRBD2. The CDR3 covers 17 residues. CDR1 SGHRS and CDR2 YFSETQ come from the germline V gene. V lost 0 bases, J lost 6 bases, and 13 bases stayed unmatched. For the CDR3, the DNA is TGCGCCAGCAGCTTGGCCGCCGGGAGGGGCCAATGGAAGACCCAGTACTTC. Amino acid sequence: CASSLAAGRGQWKTQYF.

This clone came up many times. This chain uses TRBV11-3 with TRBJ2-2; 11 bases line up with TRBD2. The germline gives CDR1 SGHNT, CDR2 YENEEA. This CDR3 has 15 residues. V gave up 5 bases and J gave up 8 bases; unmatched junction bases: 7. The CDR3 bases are TGTGCCAGCAGCCTCCGACTAGCGGGAAGTGGGGAGCTGTTTTTT. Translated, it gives CASSLRLAGSGELFF.

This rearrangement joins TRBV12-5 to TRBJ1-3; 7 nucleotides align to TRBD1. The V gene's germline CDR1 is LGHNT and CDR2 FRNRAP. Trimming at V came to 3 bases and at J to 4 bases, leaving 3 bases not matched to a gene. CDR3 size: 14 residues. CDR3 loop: CASGLGGAGNTIYF. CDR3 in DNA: TGTGCTAGTGGTTTAGGGGGCGCGGGAAACACCATATATTTT.

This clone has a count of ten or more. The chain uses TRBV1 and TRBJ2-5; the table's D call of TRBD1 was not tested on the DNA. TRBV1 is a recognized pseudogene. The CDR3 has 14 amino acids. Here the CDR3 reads CTSSQGWPQETQYF. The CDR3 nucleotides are TGCACCAGCAGCCAAGGCTGGCCCCAAGAGACCCAGTACTTC.

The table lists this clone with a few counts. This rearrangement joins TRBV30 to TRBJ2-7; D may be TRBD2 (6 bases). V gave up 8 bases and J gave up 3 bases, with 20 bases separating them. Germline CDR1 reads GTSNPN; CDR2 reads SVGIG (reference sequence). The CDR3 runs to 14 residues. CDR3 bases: TGTGCCGGGGAGGTGGGGGGTCCCTTCTACGAGCAGTACTTC. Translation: CAGEVGGPFYEQYF.

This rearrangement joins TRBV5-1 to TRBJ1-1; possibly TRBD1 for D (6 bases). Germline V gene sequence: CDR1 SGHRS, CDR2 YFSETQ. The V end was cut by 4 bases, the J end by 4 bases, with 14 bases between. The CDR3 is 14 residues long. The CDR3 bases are TGCGCCAGCAGCACGAGGGGAGGGGGCACTGAAGCTTTCTTT. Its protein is CASSTRGGGTEAFF.

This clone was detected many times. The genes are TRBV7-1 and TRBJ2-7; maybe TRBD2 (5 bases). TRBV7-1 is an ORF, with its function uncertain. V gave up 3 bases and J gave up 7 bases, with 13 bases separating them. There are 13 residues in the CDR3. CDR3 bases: TGTGCCAGCAGCTCTGGGCCGGGATATGAGCAGTACTTC. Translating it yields CASSSGPGYEQYF.

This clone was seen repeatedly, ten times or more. This CDR3 reads CASQSEQETQYF. The CDR3 region has the DNA TGTGCCAGTCAGTCCGAACAAGAGACCCAGTACTTC. The chain joins TRBV9 to TRBJ2-5, with D unclear. Germline values: CDR1 SGDLS, CDR2 YYNGEE. Trimming stripped 8 bases from V and 2 bases from J, with 10 bases between. The CDR3 loop spans 12 amino acids.

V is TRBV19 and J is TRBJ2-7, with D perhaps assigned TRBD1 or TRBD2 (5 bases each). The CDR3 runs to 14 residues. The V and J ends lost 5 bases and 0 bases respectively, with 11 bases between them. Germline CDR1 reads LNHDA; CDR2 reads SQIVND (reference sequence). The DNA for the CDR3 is TGTGCCAGTAGTCCCCGGGGCCTCTCCTACGAGCAGTACTTC. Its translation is CASSPRGLSYEQYF.

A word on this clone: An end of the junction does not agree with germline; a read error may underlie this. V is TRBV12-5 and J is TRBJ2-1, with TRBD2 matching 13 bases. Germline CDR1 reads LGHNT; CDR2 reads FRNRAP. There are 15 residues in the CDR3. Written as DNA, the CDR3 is TGTGCTAGTGGCTTGGGACTAGCGGGGTACAATGAGCAGTTCTTC. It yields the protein CASGLGLAGYNEQFF.